This TCR beta chain appears in the sequencing data of a study of CD8+ T cells in alopecia areata. Study-level background: By percentage of affected scalp area, the severity of treated patients was scored. Study results and limitations: Many expanded lesional clones remained in scalp and blood on tofacitinib. Administration of tofacitinib significantly diminished scalp clonality and expanded CD8+ clones within the top 100.

In the case of this clone: Its antigen remains unknown.

Extracted RNA was reverse transcribed, and the resulting cDNA served as sequencing template. Profiled with immunoSEQ multiplex PCR; TCRdb holds only in-frame clones, not every one. This table holds roughly 60,000 clones, 46% found once. Stated treatment: oral pan-JAK inhibitor, 5-10 mg twice daily. Sorting separated CD4+ and CD8+ T cells out of PBMCs. V lost 6 bases and J lost 3; bases outside the gene matches: 5. This CDR3 spans 14 amino acids. Germline CDR1 SQVTM, CDR2 ANQGSEA. The V and J genes are TRBV29-1 and TRBJ2-1, with 10 bases matching TRBD2. This specimen was CD8+ T cells sorted from blood, taken around week 37, from a patient treated with tofacitinib. This clonotype was obtained from a human donor with alopecia areata. CDR3 nucleotides: TGCAGCGTCGCCGGACTAGCGGTCTACAATGAGCAGTTCTTC. Protein: CSVAGLAVYNEQFF.